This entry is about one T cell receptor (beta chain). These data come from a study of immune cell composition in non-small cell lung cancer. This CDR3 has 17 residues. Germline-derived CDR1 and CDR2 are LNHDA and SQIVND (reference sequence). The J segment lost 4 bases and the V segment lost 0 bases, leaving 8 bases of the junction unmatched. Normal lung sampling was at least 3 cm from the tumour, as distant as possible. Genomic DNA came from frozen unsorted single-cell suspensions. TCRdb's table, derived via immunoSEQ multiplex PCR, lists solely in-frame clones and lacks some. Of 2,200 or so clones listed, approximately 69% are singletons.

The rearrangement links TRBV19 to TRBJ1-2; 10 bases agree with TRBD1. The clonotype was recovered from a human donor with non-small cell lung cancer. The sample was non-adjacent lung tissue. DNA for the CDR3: TGTGCCAGTAGTATAGACAAGACAGGGGGCTACATCTATGGCTACACCTTC. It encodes CASSIDKTGGYIYGYTF.